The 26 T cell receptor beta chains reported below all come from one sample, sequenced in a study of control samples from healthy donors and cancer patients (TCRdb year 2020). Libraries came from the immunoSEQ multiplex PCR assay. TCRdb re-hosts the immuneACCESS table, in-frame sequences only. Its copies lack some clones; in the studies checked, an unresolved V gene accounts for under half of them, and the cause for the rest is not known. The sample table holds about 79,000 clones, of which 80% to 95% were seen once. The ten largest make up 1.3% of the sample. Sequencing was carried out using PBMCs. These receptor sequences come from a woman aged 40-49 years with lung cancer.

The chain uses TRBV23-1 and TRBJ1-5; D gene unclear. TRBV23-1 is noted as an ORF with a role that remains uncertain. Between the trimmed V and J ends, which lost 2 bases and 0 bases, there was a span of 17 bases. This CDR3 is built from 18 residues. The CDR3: CASSQGPHLRDSNQPQHF. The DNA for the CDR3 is TGCGCCAGCAGTCAAGGGCCTCACTTGAGGGATAGCAATCAGCCCCAGCATTTT.

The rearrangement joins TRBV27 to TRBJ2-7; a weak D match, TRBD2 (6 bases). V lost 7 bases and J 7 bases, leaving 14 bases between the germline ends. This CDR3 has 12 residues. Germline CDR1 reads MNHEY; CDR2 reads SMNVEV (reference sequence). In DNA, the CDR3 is TGTGCCAGCACCCCCCTGGGGGGAGAGCAGTACTTC. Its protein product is CASTPLGGEQYF.

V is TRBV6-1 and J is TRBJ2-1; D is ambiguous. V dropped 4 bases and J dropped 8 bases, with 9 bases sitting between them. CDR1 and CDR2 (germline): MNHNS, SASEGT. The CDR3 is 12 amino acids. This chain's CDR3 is CASSAWGYEQFF. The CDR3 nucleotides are TGTGCCAGCAGTGCTTGGGGATATGAGCAGTTCTTC.

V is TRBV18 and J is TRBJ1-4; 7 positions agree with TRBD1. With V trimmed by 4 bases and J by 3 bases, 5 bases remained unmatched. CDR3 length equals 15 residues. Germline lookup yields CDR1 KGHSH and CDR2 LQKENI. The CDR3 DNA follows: TGTGCCAGCTCACAAGGGGGCGCATCTAATGAAAAACTGTTTTTT. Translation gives CASSQGGASNEKLFF.

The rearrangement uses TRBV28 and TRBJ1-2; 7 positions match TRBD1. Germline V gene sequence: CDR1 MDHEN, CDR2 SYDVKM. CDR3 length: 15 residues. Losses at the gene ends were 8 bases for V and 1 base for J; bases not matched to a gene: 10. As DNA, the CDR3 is TGTGCCAGCCGGGACAGCCTCGTCGGTAACTATGGCTACACCTTC. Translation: CASRDSLVGNYGYTF.

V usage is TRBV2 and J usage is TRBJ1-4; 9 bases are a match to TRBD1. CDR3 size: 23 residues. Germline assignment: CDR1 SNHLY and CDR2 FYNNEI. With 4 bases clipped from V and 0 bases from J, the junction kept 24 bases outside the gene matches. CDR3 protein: CASSGTLLTDRDREGTTNEKLFF. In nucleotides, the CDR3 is TGTGCCAGCAGTGGGACCCTCTTGACCGACCGGGACAGGGAGGGTACAACTAATGAAAAACTGTTTTTT.

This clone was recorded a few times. The CDR3 sequence: CASSLPTGLYGYTF. The DNA of the CDR3 is TGCGCCAGCAGCTTGCCGACAGGACTATACGGCTACACCTTC. V and J are TRBV5-1 and TRBJ1-2; D possibly corresponds to TRBD1 (6 bases). This CDR3 comprises 14 residues. The germline gives CDR1 SGHRS, CDR2 YFSETQ. Trimming shortened V by 1 base and J by 8 bases, and 15 bases separated the two germline ends.

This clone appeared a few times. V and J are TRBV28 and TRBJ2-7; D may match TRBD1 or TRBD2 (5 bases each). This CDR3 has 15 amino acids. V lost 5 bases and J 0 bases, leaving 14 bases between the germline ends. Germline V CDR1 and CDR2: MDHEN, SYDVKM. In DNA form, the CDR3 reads TGTGCCAGCAGTGTCCCGGGACGAGTCTCCTACGAGCAGTACTTC. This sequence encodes CASSVPGRVSYEQYF.

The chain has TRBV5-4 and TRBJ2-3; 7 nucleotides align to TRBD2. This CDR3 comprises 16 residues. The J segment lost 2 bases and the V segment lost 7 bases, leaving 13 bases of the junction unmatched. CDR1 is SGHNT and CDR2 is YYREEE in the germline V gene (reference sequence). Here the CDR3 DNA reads TGTGCCAGCCGGGGGGTGGACGGCGGAATCACAGATACGCAGTATTTT. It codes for CASRGVDGGITDTQYF.

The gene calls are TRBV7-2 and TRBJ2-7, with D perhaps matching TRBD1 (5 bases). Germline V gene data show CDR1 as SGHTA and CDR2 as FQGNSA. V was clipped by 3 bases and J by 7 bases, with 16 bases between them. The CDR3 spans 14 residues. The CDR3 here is CASSFWEGAGEQYF. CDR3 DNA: TGTGCCAGCAGCTTTTGGGAAGGGGCTGGAGAGCAGTACTTC. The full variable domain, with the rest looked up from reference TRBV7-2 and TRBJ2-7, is GAGVSQSPSNKVTEKGKDVELRCDPISGHTALYWYRQSLGQGLEFLIYFQGNSAPDKSGLPSDRFSAERTGGSVSTLTIQRTQQEDSAVYLCASSFWEGAGEQYFGPGTRLTVT.

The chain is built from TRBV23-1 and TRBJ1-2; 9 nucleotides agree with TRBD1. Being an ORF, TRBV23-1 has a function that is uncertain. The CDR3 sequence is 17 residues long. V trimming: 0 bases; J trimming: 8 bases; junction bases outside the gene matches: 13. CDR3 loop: CASSQSTGTGPSRGYTF. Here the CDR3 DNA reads TGCGCCAGCAGTCAATCTACCGGGACAGGGCCTAGTAGGGGCTACACCTTC.

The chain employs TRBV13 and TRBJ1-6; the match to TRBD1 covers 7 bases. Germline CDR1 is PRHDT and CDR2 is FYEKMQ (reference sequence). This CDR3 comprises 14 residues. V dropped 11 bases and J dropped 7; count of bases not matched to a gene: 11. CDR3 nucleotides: TGTGCCTCGGCCCTCCGGGACAGAAATTCACCCCTCCACTTT. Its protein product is CASALRDRNSPLHF.

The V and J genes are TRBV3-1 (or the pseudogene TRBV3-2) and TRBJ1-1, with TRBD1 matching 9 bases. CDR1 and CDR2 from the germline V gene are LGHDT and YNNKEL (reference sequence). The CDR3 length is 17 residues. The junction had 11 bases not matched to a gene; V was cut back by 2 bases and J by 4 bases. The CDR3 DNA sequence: TGTGCCAGCAGCCAACCGGGACAGGGATTTTTAGGCACTGAAGCTTTCTTT. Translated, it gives CASSQPGQGFLGTEAFF.

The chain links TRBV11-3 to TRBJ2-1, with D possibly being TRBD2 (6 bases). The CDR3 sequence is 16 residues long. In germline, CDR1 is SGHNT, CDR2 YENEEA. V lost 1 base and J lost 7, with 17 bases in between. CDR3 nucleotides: TGTGCCAGCAGCTTAGGAGTGGCGGGGCCTAAGAATGAGCAGTTCTTC. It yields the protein CASSLGVAGPKNEQFF.

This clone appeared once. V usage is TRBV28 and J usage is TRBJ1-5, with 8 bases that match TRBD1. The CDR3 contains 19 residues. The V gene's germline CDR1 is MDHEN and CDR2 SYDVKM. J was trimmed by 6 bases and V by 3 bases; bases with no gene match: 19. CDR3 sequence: CASSLSLDRGMGRGQPQHF. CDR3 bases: TGTGCCAGCAGTTTGTCGCTAGACAGGGGTATGGGAAGAGGTCAGCCCCAGCATTTT.

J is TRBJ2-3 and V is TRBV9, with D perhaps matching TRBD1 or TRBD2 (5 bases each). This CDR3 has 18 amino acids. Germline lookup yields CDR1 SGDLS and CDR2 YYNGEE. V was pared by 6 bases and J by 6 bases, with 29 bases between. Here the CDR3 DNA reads TGTGCCAGCACCTTCTCGTTGAGGGACGGACCAGGTATGGATACGCAGTATTTT. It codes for CASTFSLRDGPGMDTQYF.

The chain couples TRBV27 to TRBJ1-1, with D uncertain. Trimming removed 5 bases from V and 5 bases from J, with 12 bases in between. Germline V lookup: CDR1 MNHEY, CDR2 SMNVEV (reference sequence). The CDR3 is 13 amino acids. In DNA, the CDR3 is TGTGCCAGCAGTCCTGAGGCCGGGACTGAAGCTTTCTTT. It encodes CASSPEAGTEAFF.

The CDR3 is CACTGGADYGYTF. Here the CDR3 DNA reads TGTGCCTGCACAGGGGGCGCCGACTATGGCTACACCTTC. The chain uses TRBV30 and TRBJ1-2; 9 bases agree with TRBD1. Per the germline V gene, CDR1 is GTSNPN and CDR2 is SVGIG (reference sequence). This CDR3 has 13 amino acids. Trimming at V came to 6 bases and at J to 3 bases, leaving 5 bases not matched to a gene.

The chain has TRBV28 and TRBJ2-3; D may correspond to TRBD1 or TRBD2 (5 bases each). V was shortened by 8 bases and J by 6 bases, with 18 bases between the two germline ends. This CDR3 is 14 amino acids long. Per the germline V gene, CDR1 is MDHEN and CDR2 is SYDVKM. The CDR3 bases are TGTGCCAGCCCGGGGCAGACCCACGGGGATACGCAGTATTTT. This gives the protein CASPGQTHGDTQYF.

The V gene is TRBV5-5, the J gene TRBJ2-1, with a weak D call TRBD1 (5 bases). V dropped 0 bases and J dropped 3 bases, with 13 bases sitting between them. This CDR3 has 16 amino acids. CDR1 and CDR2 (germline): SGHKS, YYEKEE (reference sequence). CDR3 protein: CASSLGQGSFYNEQFF. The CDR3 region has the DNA TGTGCCAGCAGCTTGGGTCAGGGATCCTTCTACAATGAGCAGTTCTTC.

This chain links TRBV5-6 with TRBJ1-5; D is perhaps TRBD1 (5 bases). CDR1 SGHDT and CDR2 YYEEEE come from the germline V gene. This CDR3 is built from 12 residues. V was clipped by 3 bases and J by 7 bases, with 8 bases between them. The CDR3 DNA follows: TGTGCCAGCAGCTCCGGGGGACAGCCCCAGCATTTT. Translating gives CASSSGGQPQHF.

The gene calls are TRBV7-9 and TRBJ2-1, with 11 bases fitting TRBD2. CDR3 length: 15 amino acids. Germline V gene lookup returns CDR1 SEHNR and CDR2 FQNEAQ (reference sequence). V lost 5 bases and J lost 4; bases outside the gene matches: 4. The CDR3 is CASSRRTSGYNEQFF. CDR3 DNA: TGTGCCAGCAGCCGAAGGACTAGCGGGTACAATGAGCAGTTCTTC.

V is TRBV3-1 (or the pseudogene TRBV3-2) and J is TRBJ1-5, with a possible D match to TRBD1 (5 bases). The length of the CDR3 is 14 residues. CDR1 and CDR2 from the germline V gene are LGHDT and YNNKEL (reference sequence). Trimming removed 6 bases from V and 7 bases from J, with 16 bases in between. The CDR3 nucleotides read TGTGCCAGCAGTGCGAGTGAGGGGTTGCAGCCCCAGCATTTT. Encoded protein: CASSASEGLQPQHF.

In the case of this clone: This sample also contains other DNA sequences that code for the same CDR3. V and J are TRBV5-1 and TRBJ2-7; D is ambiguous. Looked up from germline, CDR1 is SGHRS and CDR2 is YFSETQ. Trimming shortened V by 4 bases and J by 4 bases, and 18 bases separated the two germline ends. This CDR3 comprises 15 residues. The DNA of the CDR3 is TGCGCCAGCAGCGTACAACGAGCAGCCTCTTACGAGCAGTACTTC. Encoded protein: CASSVQRAASYEQYF.

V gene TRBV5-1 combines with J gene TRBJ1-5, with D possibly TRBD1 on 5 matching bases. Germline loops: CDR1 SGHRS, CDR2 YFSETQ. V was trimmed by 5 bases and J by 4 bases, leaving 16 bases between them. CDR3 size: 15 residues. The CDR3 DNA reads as TGCGCCAGCAGGGAGGATTACTGGGGGAATCAGCCCCAGCATTTT. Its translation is CASREDYWGNQPQHF.

The CDR3 here is CASKVPMNTEAFF. The CDR3 DNA reads as TGTGCCAGCAAAGTTCCGATGAACACTGAAGCTTTCTTT. The chain is built from TRBV2 and TRBJ1-1; D not certain. The CDR3 runs 13 residues. The germline V gene has CDR1 SNHLY and CDR2 FYNNEI. Trimming removed 7 bases at V and 0 bases at J, with 9 bases between.